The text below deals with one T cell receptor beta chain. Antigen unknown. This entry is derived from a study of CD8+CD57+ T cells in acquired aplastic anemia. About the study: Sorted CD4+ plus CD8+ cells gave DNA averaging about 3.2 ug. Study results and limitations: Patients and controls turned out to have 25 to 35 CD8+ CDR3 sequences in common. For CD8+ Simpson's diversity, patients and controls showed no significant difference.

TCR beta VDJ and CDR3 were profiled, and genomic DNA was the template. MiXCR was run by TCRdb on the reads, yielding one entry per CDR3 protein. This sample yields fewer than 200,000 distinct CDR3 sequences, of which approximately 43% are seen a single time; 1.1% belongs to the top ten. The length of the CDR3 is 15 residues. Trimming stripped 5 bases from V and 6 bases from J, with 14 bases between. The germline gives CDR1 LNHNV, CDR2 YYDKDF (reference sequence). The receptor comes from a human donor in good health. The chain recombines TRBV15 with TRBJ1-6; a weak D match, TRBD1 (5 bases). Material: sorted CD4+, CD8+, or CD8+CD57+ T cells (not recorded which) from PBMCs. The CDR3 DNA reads TGTGCCACCAGCGTAACCGGGACCATTAATTCACCCCTCCACTTT. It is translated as CATSVTGTINSPLHF.